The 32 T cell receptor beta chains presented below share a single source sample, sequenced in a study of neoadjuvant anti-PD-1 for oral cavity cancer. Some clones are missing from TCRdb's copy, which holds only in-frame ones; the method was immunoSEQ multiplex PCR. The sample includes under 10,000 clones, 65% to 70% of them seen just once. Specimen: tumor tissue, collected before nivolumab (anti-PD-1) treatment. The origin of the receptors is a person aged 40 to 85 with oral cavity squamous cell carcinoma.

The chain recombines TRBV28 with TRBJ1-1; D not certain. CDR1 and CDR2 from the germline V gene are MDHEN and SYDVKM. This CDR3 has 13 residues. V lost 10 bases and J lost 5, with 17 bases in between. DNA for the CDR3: TGTGCCACCATGGGCCCGGGGAATACTGAAGCTTTCTTT. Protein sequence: CATMGPGNTEAFF.

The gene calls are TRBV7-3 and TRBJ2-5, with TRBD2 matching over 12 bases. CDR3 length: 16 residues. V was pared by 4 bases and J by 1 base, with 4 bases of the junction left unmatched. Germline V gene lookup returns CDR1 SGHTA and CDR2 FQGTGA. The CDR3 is CASSSTSGRTQETQYF. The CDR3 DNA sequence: TGTGCCAGCAGCTCTACTAGCGGGAGGACCCAAGAGACCCAGTACTTC.

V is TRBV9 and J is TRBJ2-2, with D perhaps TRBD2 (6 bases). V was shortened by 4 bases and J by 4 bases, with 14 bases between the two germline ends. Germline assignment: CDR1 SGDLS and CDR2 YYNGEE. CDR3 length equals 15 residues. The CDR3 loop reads CASSKTGDRTGELFF. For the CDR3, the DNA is TGTGCCAGCAGCAAAACGGGAGACCGCACCGGGGAGCTGTTTTTT.

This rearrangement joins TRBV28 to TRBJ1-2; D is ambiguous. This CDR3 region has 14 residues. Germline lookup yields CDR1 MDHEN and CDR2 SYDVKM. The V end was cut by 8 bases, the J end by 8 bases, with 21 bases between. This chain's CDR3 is CASRRQTSNQGYTF. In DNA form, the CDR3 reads TGTGCCAGCCGACGGCAGACCTCTAACCAAGGCTACACCTTC.

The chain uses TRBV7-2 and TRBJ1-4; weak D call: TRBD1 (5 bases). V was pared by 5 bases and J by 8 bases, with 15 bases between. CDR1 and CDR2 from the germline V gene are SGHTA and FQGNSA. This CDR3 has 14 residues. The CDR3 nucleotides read TGTGCCAGCAGCCTTCCCAGGGTGGGCGAAAAACTGTTTTTT. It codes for CASSLPRVGEKLFF.

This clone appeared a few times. The CDR3 coding sequence is TGTGCCAGCAGACCTGACACCTCTGGGGCCAACGTCCTGACTTTC. Its translation: CASRPDTSGANVLTF. The genes are TRBV6-1 and TRBJ2-6, with no clear D. The CDR3 has 15 amino acids. Looked up from germline, CDR1 is MNHNS and CDR2 is SASEGT. The germline V and J ends were trimmed by 6 bases and 0 bases, with 9 bases remaining between them.

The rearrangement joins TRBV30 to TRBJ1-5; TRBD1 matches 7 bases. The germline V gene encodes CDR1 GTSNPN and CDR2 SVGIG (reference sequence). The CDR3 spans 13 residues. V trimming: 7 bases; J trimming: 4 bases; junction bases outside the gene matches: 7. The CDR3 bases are TGTGCCTTCCAGGGGGGCTGGAATCAGCCCCAGCATTTT. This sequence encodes CAFQGGWNQPQHF.

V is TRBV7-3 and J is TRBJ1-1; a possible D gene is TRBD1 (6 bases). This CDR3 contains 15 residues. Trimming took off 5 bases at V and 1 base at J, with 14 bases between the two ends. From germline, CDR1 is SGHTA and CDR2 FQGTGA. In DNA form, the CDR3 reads TGTGCCAGCAGCCGGGGTGGGGGCTCGAACACTGAAGCTTTCTTT. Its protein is CASSRGGGSNTEAFF. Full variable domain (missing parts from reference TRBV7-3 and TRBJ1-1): GAGVSQTPSNKVTEKGKYVELRCDPISGHTALYWYRQSLGQGPEFLIYFQGTGAADDSGLPNDRFFAVRPEGSVSTLKIQRTERGDSAVYLCASSRGGGSNTEAFFGQGTRLTVV.

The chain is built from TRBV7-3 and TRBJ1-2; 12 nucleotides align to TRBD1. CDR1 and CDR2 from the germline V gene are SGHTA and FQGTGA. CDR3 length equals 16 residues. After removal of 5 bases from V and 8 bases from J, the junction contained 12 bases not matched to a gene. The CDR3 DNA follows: TGTGCCAGCAGCACCGAACCGGGACAGGGGGCGAGAGGCTACACCTTC. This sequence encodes CASSTEPGQGARGYTF.

DNA of the CDR3: TGTGCCAGTAGTATTTTGGCTCAAGAGACCCAGTACTTC. It is translated as CASSILAQETQYF. The rearrangement links TRBV19 to TRBJ2-5; no reliable D call. Germline V gene sequence: CDR1 LNHDA, CDR2 SQIVND (reference sequence). The ends were cut back, 3 bases at V and 2 bases at J, with 7 bases in the middle. The CDR3 has 13 residues.

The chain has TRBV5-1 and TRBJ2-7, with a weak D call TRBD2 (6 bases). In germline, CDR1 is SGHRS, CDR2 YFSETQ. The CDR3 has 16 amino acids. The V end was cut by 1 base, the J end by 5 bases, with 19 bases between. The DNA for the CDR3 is TGCGCCAGCAGCTTGTTTAGCGGAGGGTTTGGGGACGAGCAGTACTTC. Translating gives CASSLFSGGFGDEQYF.

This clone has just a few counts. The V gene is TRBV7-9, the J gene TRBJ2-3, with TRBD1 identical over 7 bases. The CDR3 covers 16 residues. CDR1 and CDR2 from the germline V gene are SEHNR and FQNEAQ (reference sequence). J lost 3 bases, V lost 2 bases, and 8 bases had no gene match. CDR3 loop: CASSLSAGGRTDTQYF. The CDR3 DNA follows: TGTGCCAGCAGCTTATCCGCAGGGGGTCGAACAGATACGCAGTATTTT.

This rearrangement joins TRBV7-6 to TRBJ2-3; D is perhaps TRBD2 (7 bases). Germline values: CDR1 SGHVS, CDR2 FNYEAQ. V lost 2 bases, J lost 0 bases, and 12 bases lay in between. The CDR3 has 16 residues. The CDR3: CASSLSAGASTDTQYF. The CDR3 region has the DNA TGTGCCAGCAGCTTATCGGCGGGGGCAAGCACAGATACGCAGTATTTT.

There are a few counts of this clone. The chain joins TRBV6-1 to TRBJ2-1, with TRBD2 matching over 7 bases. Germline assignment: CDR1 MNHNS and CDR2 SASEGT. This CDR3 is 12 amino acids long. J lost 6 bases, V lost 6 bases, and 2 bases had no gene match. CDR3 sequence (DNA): TGTGCCAGCAGGAGGACTAGCAATGAGCAGTTCTTC. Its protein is CASRRTSNEQFF.

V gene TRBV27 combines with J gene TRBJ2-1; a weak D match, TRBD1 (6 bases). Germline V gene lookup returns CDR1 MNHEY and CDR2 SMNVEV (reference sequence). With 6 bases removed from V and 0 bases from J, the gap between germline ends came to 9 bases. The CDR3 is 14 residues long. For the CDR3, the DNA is TGTGCCAGCAGAATGGACAGCTCCTACAATGAGCAGTTCTTC. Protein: CASRMDSSYNEQFF.

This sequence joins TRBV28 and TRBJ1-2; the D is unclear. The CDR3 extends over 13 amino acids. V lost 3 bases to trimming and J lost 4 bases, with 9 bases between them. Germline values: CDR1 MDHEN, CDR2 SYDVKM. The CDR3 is CASSLERFYGYTF. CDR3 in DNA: TGTGCCAGCAGTTTGGAAAGGTTCTATGGCTACACCTTC.

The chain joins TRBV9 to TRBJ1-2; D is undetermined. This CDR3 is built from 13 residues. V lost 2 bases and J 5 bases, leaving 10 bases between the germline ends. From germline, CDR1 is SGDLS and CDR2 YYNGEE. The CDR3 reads CASSVEDGYGYTF. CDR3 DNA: TGTGCCAGCAGCGTGGAAGACGGGTATGGCTACACCTTC. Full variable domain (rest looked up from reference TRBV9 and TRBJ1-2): DSGVTQTPKHLITATGQRVTLRCSPRSGDLSVYWYQQSLDQGLQFLIQYYNGEERAKGNILERFSAQQFPDLHSELNLSSLELGDSALYFCASSVEDGYGYTFGSGTRLTVV.

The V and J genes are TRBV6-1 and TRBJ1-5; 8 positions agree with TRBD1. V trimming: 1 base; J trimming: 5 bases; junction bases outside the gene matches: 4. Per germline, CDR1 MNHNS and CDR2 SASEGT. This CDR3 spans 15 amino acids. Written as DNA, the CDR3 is TGTGCCAGCAGTGAAGGGACAGGGTTTTATCAGCCCCAGCATTTT. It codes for CASSEGTGFYQPQHF.

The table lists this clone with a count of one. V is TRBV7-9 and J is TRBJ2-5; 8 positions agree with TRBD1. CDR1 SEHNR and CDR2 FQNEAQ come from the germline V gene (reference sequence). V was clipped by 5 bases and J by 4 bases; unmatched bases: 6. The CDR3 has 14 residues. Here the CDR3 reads CASSRGQARETQYF. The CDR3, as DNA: TGTGCCAGCAGCCGGGGACAGGCGCGAGAGACCCAGTACTTC.

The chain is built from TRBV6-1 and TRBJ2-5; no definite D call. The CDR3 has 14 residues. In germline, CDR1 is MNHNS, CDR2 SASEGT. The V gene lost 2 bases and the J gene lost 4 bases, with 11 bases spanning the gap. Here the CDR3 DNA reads TGTGCCAGCAGTGAAATCAGGAGCCCAGAGACCCAGTACTTC. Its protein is CASSEIRSPETQYF.

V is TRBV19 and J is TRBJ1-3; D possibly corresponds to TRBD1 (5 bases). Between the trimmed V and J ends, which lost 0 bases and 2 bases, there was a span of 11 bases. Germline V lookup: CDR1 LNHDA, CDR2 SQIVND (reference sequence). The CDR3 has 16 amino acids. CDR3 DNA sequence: TGTGCCAGTAGTATAGACCGGACAAGAGCTGGAAACACCATATATTTT. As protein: CASSIDRTRAGNTIYF.

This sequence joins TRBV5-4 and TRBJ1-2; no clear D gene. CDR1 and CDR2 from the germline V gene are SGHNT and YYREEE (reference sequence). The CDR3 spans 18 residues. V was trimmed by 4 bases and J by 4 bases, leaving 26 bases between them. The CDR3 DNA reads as TGTGCCAGCAGCCCCCCCCCGGTCAGAGGTCGTGGCATCTATGGCTACACCTTC. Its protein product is CASSPPPVRGRGIYGYTF.

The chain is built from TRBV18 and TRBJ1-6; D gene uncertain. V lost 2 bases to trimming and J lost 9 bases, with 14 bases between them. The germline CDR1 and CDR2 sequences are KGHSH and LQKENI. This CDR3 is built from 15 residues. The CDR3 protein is CASSPWREPSSPLHF. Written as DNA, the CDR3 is TGTGCCAGCTCACCATGGAGGGAACCCAGTTCACCCCTCCACTTT.

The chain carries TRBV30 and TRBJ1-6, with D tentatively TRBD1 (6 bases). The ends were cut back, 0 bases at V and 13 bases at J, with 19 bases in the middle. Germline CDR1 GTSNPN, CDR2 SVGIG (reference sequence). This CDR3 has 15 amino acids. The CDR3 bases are TGTGCCTGGAGTGTATGGTTTAGGGGGTGGACTCCCCTCCACTTT. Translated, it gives CAWSVWFRGWTPLHF.

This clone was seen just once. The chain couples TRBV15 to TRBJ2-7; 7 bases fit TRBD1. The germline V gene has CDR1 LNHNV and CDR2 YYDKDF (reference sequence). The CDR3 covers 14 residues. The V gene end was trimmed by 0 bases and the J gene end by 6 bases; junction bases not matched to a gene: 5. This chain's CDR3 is CATSRDGRQGEQYF. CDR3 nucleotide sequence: TGTGCCACCAGCAGAGATGGTCGACAGGGCGAGCAGTACTTC.

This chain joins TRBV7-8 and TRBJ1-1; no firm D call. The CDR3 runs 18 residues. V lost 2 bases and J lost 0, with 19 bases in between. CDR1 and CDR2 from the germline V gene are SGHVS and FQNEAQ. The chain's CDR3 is CASSLYFSGRLLNTEAFF. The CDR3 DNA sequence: TGTGCCAGCAGCTTATATTTTTCAGGTCGATTATTGAACACTGAAGCTTTCTTT.

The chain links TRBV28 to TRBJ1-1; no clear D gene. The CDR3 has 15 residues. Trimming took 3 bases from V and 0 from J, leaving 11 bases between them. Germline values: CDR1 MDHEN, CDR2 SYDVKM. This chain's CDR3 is CASSFEEGMNTEAFF. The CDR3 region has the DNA TGTGCCAGCAGTTTCGAAGAGGGAATGAACACTGAAGCTTTCTTT.

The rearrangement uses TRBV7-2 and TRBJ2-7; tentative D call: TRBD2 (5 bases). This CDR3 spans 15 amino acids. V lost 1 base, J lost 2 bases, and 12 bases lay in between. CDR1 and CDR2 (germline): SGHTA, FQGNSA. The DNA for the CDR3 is TGTGCCAGCAGCTTAGGAGGGTTCGGAGCCTACGAGCAGTACTTC. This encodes CASSLGGFGAYEQYF.

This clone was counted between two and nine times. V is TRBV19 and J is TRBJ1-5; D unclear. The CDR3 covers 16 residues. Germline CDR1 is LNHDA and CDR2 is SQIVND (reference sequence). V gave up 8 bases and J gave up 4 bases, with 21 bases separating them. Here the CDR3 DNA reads TGTGCCAGTTTAGACTCACCGACCACGGGGAATCAGCCCCAGCATTTT. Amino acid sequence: CASLDSPTTGNQPQHF. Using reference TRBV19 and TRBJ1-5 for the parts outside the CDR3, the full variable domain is DGGITQSPKYLFRKEGQNVTLSCEQNLNHDAMYWYRQDPGQGLRLIYYSQIVNDFQKGDIAEGYSVSREKKESFPLTVTSAQKNPTAFYLCASLDSPTTGNQPQHFGDGTRLSIL.

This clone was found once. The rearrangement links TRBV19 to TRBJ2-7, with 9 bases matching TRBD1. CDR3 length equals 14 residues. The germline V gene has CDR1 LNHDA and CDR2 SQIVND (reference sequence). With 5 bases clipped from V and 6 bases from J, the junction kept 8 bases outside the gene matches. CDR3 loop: CASSFGQGLGEQYF. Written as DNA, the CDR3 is TGTGCCAGTAGTTTCGGACAGGGGCTGGGCGAGCAGTACTTC. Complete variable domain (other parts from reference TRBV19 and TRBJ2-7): DGGITQSPKYLFRKEGQNVTLSCEQNLNHDAMYWYRQDPGQGLRLIYYSQIVNDFQKGDIAEGYSVSREKKESFPLTVTSAQKNPTAFYLCASSFGQGLGEQYFGPGTRLTVT.

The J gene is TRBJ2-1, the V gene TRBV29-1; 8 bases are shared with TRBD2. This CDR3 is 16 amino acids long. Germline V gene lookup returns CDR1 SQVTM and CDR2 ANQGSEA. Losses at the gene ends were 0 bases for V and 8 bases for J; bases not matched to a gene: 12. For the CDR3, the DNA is TGCAGCGTTGAAGATCTTCCGCAAGCGGGAGCCTATGAGCAGTTCTTC. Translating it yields CSVEDLPQAGAYEQFF.

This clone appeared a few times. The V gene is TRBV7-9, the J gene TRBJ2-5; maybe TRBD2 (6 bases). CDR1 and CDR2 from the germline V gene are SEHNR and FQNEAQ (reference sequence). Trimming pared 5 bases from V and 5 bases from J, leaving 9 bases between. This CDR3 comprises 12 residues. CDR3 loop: CASSQEGETQYF. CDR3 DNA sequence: TGTGCCAGCAGCCAGGAGGGGGAGACCCAGTACTTC.